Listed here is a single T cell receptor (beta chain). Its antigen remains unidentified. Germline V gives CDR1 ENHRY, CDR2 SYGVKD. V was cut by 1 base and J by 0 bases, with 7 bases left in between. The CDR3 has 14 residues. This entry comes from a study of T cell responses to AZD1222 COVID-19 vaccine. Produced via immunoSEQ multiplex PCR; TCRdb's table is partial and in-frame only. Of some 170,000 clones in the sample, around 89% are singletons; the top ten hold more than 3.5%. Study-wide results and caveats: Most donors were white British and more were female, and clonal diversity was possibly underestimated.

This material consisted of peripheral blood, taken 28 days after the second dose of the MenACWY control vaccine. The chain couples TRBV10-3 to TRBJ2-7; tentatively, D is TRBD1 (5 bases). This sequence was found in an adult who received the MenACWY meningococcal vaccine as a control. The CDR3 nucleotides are TGTGCCATCAGTGAGTTGGACAACTCCTACGAGCAGTACTTC. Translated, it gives CAISELDNSYEQYF.